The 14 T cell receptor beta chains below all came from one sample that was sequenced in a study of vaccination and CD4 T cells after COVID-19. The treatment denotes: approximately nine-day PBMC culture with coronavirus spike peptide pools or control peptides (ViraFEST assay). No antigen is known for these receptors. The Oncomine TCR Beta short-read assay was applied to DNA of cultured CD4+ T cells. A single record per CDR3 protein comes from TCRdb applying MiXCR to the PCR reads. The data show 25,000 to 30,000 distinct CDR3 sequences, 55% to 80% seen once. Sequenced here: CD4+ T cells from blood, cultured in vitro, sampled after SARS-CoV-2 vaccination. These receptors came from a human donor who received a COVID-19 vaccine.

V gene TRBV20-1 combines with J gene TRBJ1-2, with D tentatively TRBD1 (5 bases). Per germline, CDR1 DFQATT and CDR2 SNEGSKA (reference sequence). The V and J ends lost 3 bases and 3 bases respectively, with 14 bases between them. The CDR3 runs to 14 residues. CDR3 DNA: TGCAGTGCTAGTTTGCTACAGGATGACTATGGCTACACCTTC. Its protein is CSASLLQDDYGYTF.

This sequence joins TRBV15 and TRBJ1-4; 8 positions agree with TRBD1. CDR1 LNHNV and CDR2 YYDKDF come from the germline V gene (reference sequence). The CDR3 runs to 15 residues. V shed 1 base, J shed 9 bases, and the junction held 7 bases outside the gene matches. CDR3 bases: TGTGCCACCAGCAGAGTTGGAGGGACAGGCAAAAAACTGTTTTTT. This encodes CATSRVGGTGKKLFF.

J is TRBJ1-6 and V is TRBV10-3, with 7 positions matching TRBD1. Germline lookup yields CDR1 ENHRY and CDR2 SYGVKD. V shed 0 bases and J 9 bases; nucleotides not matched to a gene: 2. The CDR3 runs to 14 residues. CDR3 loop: CAISESTGVSPLHF. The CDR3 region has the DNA TGTGCCATCAGTGAGTCAACAGGGGTTTCACCCCTCCACTTT.

CDR3 residues: CATITRGQSYGYTF. DNA of the CDR3: TGTGCCACCATTACTCGGGGACAGAGCTATGGCTACACCTTC. The chain joins TRBV11-1 to TRBJ1-2; TRBD1 aligns across 7 bases. The V gene's germline CDR1 is SGHAT and CDR2 FQDESV (reference sequence). The CDR3 is 14 residues long. V was pared by 10 bases and J by 4 bases, with 12 bases of the junction left unmatched.

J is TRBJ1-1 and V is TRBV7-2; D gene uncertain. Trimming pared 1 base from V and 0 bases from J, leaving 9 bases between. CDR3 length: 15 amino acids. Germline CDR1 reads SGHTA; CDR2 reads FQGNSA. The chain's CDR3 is CASSLGAVMNTEAFF. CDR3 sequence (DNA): TGTGCCAGCAGCTTAGGTGCGGTTATGAACACTGAAGCTTTCTTT.

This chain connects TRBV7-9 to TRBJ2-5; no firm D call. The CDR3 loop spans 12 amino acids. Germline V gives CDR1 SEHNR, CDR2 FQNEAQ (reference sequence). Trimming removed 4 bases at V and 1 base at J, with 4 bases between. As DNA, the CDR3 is TGTGCCAGCAGCTCCATCCAAGAGACCCAGTACTTC. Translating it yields CASSSIQETQYF.

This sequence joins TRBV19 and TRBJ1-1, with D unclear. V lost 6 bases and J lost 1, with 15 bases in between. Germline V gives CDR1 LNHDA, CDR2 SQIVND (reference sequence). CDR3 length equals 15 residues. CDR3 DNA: TGTGCCAGTAGCCTTGGGCAGGCCGGGAACACTGAAGCTTTCTTT. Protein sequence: CASSLGQAGNTEAFF.

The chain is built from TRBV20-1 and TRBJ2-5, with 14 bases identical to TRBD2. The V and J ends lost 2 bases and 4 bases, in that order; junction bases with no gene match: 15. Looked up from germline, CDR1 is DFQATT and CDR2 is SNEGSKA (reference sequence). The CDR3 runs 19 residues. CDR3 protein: CSARSSYTTSGGAGETQYF. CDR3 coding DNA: TGCAGTGCTAGATCCTCTTACACGACTAGCGGGGGGGCGGGAGAGACCCAGTACTTC.

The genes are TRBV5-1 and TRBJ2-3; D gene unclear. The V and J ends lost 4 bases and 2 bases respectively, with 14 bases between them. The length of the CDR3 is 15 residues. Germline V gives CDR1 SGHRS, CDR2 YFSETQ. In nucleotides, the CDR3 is TGCGCCAGCAGCCTCCGCAGCTTAGACACAGATACGCAGTATTTT. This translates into CASSLRSLDTDTQYF. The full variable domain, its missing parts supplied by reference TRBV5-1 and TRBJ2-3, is KAGVTQTPRYLIKTRGQQVTLSCSPISGHRSVSWYQQTPGQGLQFLFEYFSETQRNKGNFPGRFSGRQFSNSRSEMNVSTLELGDSALYLCASSLRSLDTDTQYFGPGTRLTVL.

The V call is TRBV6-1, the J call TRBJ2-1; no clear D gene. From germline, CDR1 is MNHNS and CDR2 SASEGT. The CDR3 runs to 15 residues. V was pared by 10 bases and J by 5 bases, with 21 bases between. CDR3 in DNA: TGTGCCATCCATTTTTCAGCGTCTAGTAACAATGAGCAGTTCTTC. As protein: CAIHFSASSNNEQFF.

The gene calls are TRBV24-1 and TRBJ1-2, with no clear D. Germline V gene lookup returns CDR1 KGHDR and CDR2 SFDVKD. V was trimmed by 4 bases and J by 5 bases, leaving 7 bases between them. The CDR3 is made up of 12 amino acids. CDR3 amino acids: CATSESGYGYTF. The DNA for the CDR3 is TGTGCCACCAGTGAAAGCGGATATGGCTACACCTTC.

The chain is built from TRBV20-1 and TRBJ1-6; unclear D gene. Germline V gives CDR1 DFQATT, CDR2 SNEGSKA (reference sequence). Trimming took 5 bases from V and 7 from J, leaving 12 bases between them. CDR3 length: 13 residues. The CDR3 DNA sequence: TGCAGTGCTTACAGCCAAGTGAATTCACCCCTCCACTTT. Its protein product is CSAYSQVNSPLHF.

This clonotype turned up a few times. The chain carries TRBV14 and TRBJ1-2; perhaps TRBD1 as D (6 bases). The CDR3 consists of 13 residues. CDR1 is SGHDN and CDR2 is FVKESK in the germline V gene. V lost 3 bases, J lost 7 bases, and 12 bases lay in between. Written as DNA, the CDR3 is TGTGCCAGCAGCCAGGTCCGGGACACTGGCTACACCTTC. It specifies CASSQVRDTGYTF.

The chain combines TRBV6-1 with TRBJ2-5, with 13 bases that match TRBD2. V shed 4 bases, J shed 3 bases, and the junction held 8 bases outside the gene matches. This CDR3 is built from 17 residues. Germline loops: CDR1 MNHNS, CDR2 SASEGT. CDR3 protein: CASSGTYGLAGEETQYF. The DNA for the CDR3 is TGTGCCAGCAGTGGAACCTACGGACTAGCGGGGGAAGAGACCCAGTACTTC.